This TCR beta chain appears in the sequencing data of a study of PD-1 blockade in classical Hodgkin lymphoma. Time point of the sample: cycle 4 day 1 (C4D1), after more than five weeks of nivolumab. All patients experienced relapse after autologous stem cell transplantation, and brentuximab vedotin exposure was variable. V lost 3 bases, J lost 3 bases, and 9 bases lay in between. Germline CDR1 reads GTSNPN; CDR2 reads SVGIG (reference sequence). The CDR3 consists of 14 residues. Some clones are missing from TCRdb's copy, which holds only in-frame ones; the method was immunoSEQ multiplex PCR. The table has 40,000 to 55,000 clones, approximately 80% seen once.

The material was peripheral blood mononuclear cells (PBMCs), obtained before the fourth cycle of nivolumab. The sequence was collected from a human donor with classical Hodgkin lymphoma. The chain is built from TRBV30 and TRBJ2-6; D is unresolved. The CDR3 is CAWRVVGGANVLTF. The CDR3 DNA is TGTGCCTGGAGGGTGGTGGGTGGGGCCAACGTCCTGACTTTC.